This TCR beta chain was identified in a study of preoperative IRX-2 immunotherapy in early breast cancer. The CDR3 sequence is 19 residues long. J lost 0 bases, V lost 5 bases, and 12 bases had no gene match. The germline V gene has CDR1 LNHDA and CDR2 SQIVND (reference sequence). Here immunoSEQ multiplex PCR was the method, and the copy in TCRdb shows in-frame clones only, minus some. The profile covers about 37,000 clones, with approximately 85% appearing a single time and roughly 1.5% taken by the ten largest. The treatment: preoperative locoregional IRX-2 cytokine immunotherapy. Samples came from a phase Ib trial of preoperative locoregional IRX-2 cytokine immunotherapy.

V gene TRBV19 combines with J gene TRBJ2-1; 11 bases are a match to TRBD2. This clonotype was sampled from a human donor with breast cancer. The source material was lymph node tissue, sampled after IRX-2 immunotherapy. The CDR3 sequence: CASSAGTSGRRSSYNEQFF. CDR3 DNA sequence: TGTGCCAGTAGTGCAGGGACTAGCGGACGACGAAGCTCCTACAATGAGCAGTTCTTC.